This entry concerns a single T cell receptor (beta chain). There are many counts of this clone. It lacks a known antigen. Nothing much larger sits one base from this clone, and base qualities are not available. The cysteine opens and the phenylalanine closes a CDR3 of 15 amino acids. Only CDR3 DNA remains: 45 bases, in frame from the first base. At the junction V is shortened by 4 bases and J by 6 bases, with 16 bases in between. Libraries were constructed by PCR. Instrument on record: Illumina HiSeq 4000. High-throughput sequencing was used to profile the TCR beta-chain CDR3 region of every patient. The source study handled its data this way. A classifier to discriminate distant-metastatic papillary thyroid cancer patients was built from CDR3 differences across clinicopathological groups. The Shannon index was used to measure repertoire diversity, and the Morisita-Horn index was used to measure how similar tumor and blood repertoires were. The public reads were quality trimmed at Q25 with fastp and then assembled into clones with MiXCR by TCRdb, keeping productive beta chains. TCRdb's processing, not the authors' own work, is the source of the V and J calls. The sample has more than 25,000 clones on record, 6% to 9.5% of them singletons. The ten largest account for 43% of the sample.

The sample originates from a study of metastatic and nonmetastatic thyroid tumors (TCRdb year 2020). Regarding the complete study: Repertoires from peripheral blood and from tumor or nodule tissue samples of malignant and benign thyroid patients were compared. Study-wide conclusions, independent of this receptor: In both blood and tumor samples, malignant tumors were reported to have significantly higher TCR beta diversity than benign nodules.

No treatment had been received by any patient before thyroid surgery. Using T-cell receptor beta sequencing, the study looked back at clinical samples from patients collected from 2012 to 2018. The sequenced sample was blood. The TCR was taken from a female donor with papillary thyroid cancer or a benign thyroid nodule (not recorded which). Some clones in this sample may be carry-over from other donors' samples. The rearrangement combines TRBV12-3 or TRBV12-4 with TRBJ2-4; the D element might be TRBD1 or TRBD2, as each aligns at 5 bases. The DNA sequence reads TGTGCCAGCAGTTCATCCGGGCGTGGGGGAAACATTCAGTACTTC. Its protein reads: CASSSSGRGGNIQYF.